The 21 T cell receptor beta chains below all came from one sample that was sequenced in a study of blood T cells in healthy people across ages. With a J-beta primer mix and a sample-barcoded 5' primer, a second PCR ran about 7 to 11 cycles. MiXCR, applied by TCRdb to the 5' RACE reads, yields one record per CDR3 protein. The sample has 800,000 to 1,300,000 distinct CDR3 sequences, around 27% seen once. These data were also filed under a second study, of T cells of mothers and their children.

Sequenced: blood. Source of these receptors: a girl aged 2-15 years in good health.

The V and J genes are TRBV4-2 and TRBJ2-1, with TRBD2 matching 9 bases. Germline CDR1 LGHNA, CDR2 YNFKEQ. The CDR3 length is 15 residues. J gave up 5 bases and V 2 bases, and 4 bases lay outside the gene matches. The CDR3 DNA reads as TGTGCCAGCAGCCAACGACTAGCGGAGCACAATGAGCAGTTCTTC. Translating gives CASSQRLAEHNEQFF.

CDR3 nucleotides: TGTGCCAGCAGCCTAGGGACGGGTACGGCTTTCTTT. Its protein product is CASSLGTGTAFF. The V gene is TRBV12-3 or TRBV12-4, the J gene TRBJ1-1, with D possibly TRBD1 on 5 matching bases. Trimming removed 6 bases at V and 11 bases at J, with 16 bases between. The CDR3 runs to 12 residues.

V is TRBV5-1 and J is TRBJ2-5; unclear D gene. V dropped 6 bases and J dropped 5 bases, with 17 bases sitting between them. The CDR3 is 14 residues long. Germline CDR1 and CDR2: SGHRS and YFSETQ. DNA for the CDR3: TGCGCCAGCAAAGAAGAATCCCCCGAGGAGACCCAGTACTTC. Translated: CASKEESPEETQYF.

There are a few counts of this clonotype. The chain employs TRBV6-6 and TRBJ2-7; D not resolved. Deletions cut 6 bases from V and 2 bases from J, with 8 bases between. This CDR3 spans 12 amino acids. Germline-derived CDR1 and CDR2 are MNHNY and SVGAGI (reference sequence). The CDR3 protein is CASSGPAYEQYF. CDR3 sequence (DNA): TGTGCCAGCAGCGGACCAGCCTACGAGCAGTACTTC.

The chain joins TRBV27 to TRBJ2-7; no clear D. Germline V gene sequence: CDR1 MNHEY, CDR2 SMNVEV (reference sequence). The CDR3 totals 12 residues. V gave up 4 bases and J gave up 7 bases, with 11 bases separating them. CDR3 DNA: TGTGCCAGCAGTTCCCATCCAGCAGAGCAGTACTTC. Encoded protein: CASSSHPAEQYF.

This clonotype was counted only a few times. The junction and the germline gene differ at one end; a read error may be behind it. The chain has TRBV20-1 and TRBJ1-2, with TRBD1 as a possible D gene (5 bases). Looked up from germline, CDR1 is DFQATT and CDR2 is SNEGSKA (reference sequence). The CDR3 has 15 amino acids. The CDR3 protein is CSVREYRLPTYGYTF. CDR3 coding DNA: TGCAGTGTTAGAGAATACAGGTTACCCACCTATGGCTACACCTTC.

The chain links TRBV7-2 to TRBJ2-5; 10 positions match TRBD2. Germline-derived CDR1 and CDR2 are SGHTA and FQGNSA. The CDR3 contains 17 residues. V lost 1 base and J lost 5; bases outside the gene matches: 10. This CDR3 is CASSLGVELAGTETQYF. The CDR3 nucleotides are TGTGCCAGCAGCTTAGGAGTGGAACTAGCGGGAACGGAGACCCAGTACTTC.

This clonotype was found a few times. The CDR3 coding sequence is TGCGCCAGCAGCCAACTAGCGGCAAACCCAGATACGCAGTATTTT. Translation: CASSQLAANPDTQYF. The chain carries TRBV4-1 and TRBJ2-3; the match to TRBD2 covers 7 bases. With V trimmed by 2 bases and J by 4 bases, 6 bases remained unmatched. The CDR3 extends over 15 amino acids. Germline V gene lookup returns CDR1 MGHRA and CDR2 YSYEKL.

V is TRBV5-5 and J is TRBJ2-1; 9 bases align to TRBD2. This CDR3 is 15 amino acids long. Per germline, CDR1 SGHKS and CDR2 YYEKEE (reference sequence). After removal of 1 base from V and 10 bases from J, the junction contained 9 bases not matched to a gene. The CDR3 coding sequence is TGTGCCAGCAGCTTGTGGCTAGCGGGGATTGTAGAGCAGTTCTTC. Encoded protein: CASSLWLAGIVEQFF.

This clonotype was counted a few times. The chain recombines TRBV20-1 with TRBJ1-4, with 8 bases identical to TRBD1. Germline CDR1 reads DFQATT; CDR2 reads SNEGSKA (reference sequence). The CDR3 is 15 amino acids. V lost 3 bases, J lost 5 bases, and 8 bases stayed unmatched. The CDR3 is CSASGGQGSNEKLFF. CDR3 sequence (DNA): TGCAGTGCTAGTGGTGGACAGGGCTCAAATGAAAAACTGTTTTTT.

In its sample, this clonotype was seen a few times. V and J are TRBV12-5 and TRBJ1-1; 8 bases agree with TRBD1. Germline CDR1 is LGHNT and CDR2 is FRNRAP. V lost 3 bases to trimming and J lost 8 bases; unmatched junction nucleotides: 8. The CDR3 consists of 14 residues. CDR3 amino acids: CASGFSGGDIEAFF. DNA for the CDR3: TGTGCTAGTGGTTTCTCAGGGGGCGACATCGAAGCTTTCTTT.

This clonotype appeared a few times. The chain recombines TRBV6-4 with TRBJ2-1, with D tentatively TRBD1 (6 bases). The CDR3 runs 17 residues. The germline V gene has CDR1 MRHNA and CDR2 SNTAGT. The V gene lost 5 bases and the J gene lost 2 bases, with 19 bases spanning the gap. DNA of the CDR3: TGTGCCAGCAGTCCGCAACCCCCAGGGGCGGCCTACAATGAGCAGTTCTTC. It yields the protein CASSPQPPGAAYNEQFF.

In its sample, this clonotype was seen a few times. The genes are TRBV25-1 and TRBJ2-7; D unresolved. Germline assignment: CDR1 MGHDK and CDR2 SYGVNS. CDR3 size: 16 residues. Trimming cost V 2 bases and J 5 bases, with 19 bases left between them. CDR3 DNA sequence: TGTGCCAGCAGTGAAGACAAGGTGCTGATGGTCGACGAGCAGTACTTC. It yields the protein CASSEDKVLMVDEQYF.

This clonotype turned up a few times. The chain has TRBV29-1 and TRBJ2-2, with no clear D. Trimming shortened V by 3 bases and J by 8 bases, and 7 bases separated the two germline ends. CDR3 length: 11 residues. The germline gives CDR1 SQVTM, CDR2 ANQGSEA. The DNA for the CDR3 is TGCAGCGTTGACATGGGTGGGGAGCTGTTTTTT. Its protein is CSVDMGGELFF.

A few counts support this clonotype. This chain links TRBV12-3 or TRBV12-4 with TRBJ2-6; D is unclear. Trimming removed 7 bases at V and 3 bases at J, with 10 bases between. The CDR3 consists of 14 residues. The CDR3 DNA is TGTGCCAGCATATCGGGCAGTGGGGCCAACGTCCTGACTTTC. Its translation is CASISGSGANVLTF.

V is TRBV9 and J is TRBJ1-4, with 9 bases aligning to TRBD1. The CDR3 has 14 amino acids. With V trimmed by 3 bases and J by 7 bases, 4 bases remained unmatched. Germline values: CDR1 SGDLS, CDR2 YYNGEE. CDR3 sequence (DNA): TGTGCCAGCAGCGGGACAGGGGCCTTTGAAAAACTGTTTTTT. This translates into CASSGTGAFEKLFF.

This clonotype has only a few counts. V and J are TRBV9 and TRBJ2-3; no clear D gene. This CDR3 is built from 13 residues. From germline, CDR1 is SGDLS and CDR2 YYNGEE. V dropped 2 bases and J dropped 4 bases, with 8 bases sitting between them. The CDR3 region is CASSVVVPDTQYF. In DNA form, the CDR3 reads TGTGCCAGCAGCGTGGTGGTCCCAGATACGCAGTATTTT.

The rearrangement joins TRBV7-9 to TRBJ2-5, with a weak D call TRBD1 (6 bases). CDR3 length equals 12 residues. The germline CDR1 and CDR2 sequences are SEHNR and FQNEAQ (reference sequence). Between the trimmed V and J ends, which lost 5 bases and 10 bases, there was a span of 14 bases. Written as DNA, the CDR3 is TGTGCCAGCAGCCAAGATCAGGGGAACCAGTACTTC. Its protein product is CASSQDQGNQYF.

This clonotype appeared a few times. Germline is not matched at one junction end, which may reflect a read error. This chain joins TRBV20-1 and TRBJ2-5; D not resolved. The assigned J gene may be wrong: the sequence end matches TRBJ2-7 better. CDR1 DFQATT and CDR2 SNEGSKA come from the germline V gene (reference sequence). The CDR3 extends over 13 amino acids. The CDR3 region has the DNA TGTAGTGCTAGAGATGCATGGGGTTACGAGCAGTACTTC. Protein: CSARDAWGYEQYF.

This clonotype has just one count. The rearrangement uses TRBV9 and TRBJ1-2, with D possibly TRBD1 on 5 matching bases. This CDR3 region has 16 residues. In germline, CDR1 is SGDLS, CDR2 YYNGEE. V lost 3 bases to trimming and J lost 4 bases, with 19 bases between them. The CDR3 DNA is TGTGCCAGCAGCGCGTGGAATCAGGGAGGCGCCTATGGCTACACCTTC. Its protein product is CASSAWNQGGAYGYTF.

The chain couples TRBV12-3 or TRBV12-4 to TRBJ2-1; 8 nucleotides align to TRBD2. The end of the DNA aligns better with TRBJ2-5, so the J call may be wrong. The CDR3 loop spans 14 amino acids. CDR3 amino acids: CASSATSGSGTQYF. The CDR3 nucleotides are TGTGCCAGCAGTGCCACTAGCGGCTCAGGGACCCAGTACTTC.